Given below is one TCR beta chain in context. The sample originates from a study of blood T cell repertoires in COVID-19. Study at large: COVID-19 samples from acute and convalescent phases originated in the United States, Italy and Spain. Nucleic acid was either cDNA or gDNA, and it came from T cells, B-cell-depleted T cells, or PBMCs.

Original processing notes: Estimation of nucleated cell counts was performed using reference gene primer amplification. Sequencing was performed with immunoSEQ multiplex PCR; in TCRdb, only in-frame clones are kept and a portion is missing. V and J calls and clone size are copied from that table; D and trimming were computed from the DNA. The table records more than 200,000 clones, approximately 86% of them present only once. Germline-derived CDR1 and CDR2 are SGDLS and YYNGEE. The ends lost 3 bases at V and 3 bases at J; junction bases unmatched: 11. This CDR3 region has 16 residues. The receptor's source is a woman at least 80 years old with active or convalescent COVID-19. The source material was peripheral blood. The chain carries TRBV9 and TRBJ1-2; 7 positions match TRBD1. The CDR3 DNA is TGTGCCAGCAGCGAAGGGGCCGGGACAGACTACTATGGCTACACCTTC. Translated: CASSEGAGTDYYGYTF.